The rows below give T cell receptor beta chains drawn from one sample of a study of T cell responses to AZD1222 COVID-19 vaccine. Only in-frame clones appear in the TCRdb table, and some are missing; sequencing was by immunoSEQ multiplex PCR. The sample holds about 86,000 clones; 85% to 90% are singletons and the top ten take 10% to 13%. The starting material was peripheral blood, obtained on day 0 of MenACWY control vaccination. Source of these receptors: an adult in good health. The CDR3 runs from the conserved cysteine through the conserved F or W. A D gene is named only where the DNA matches it firmly. Where a row states a size, it is once, few, many or the class of an expanded clone; other rows omit it.

j_gene	abundance	d_gene	v_gene	CDR3nt	CDR3aa
TRBJ2-1	once	.	TRBV6-5	TGTGCCAGCAGCGCCCCCCACAATGAGCAGTTCTTC	CASSAPHNEQFF
TRBJ1-3	few	TRBD1	TRBV6-5	TGTGCCAGCAGATCACAGGGGAGATCTGGAAACACCATATATTTT	CASRSQGRSGNTIYF
TRBJ2-5	.	.	TRBV20-1	TGCAGTGCTACTGCCGCAGAGACCCAGTACTTC	CSATAAETQYF
TRBJ1-3	once	.	TRBV4-2	TGTGCCAGCAGCCAAGATGACGCAGACTCTGGAAACACCATATATTTT	CASSQDDADSGNTIYF
TRBJ2-3	.	TRBD1	TRBV18	TGTGCCAGCTCAGTCAGACAGGGGTTGAGTACAGATACGCAGTATTTT	CASSVRQGLSTDTQYF
TRBJ2-2	.	TRBD2	TRBV15	TGTGCCACCAGAGAGGGAGGGCGGGACACCGGGGAGCTGTTTTTT	CATREGGRDTGELFF
TRBJ1-5	few	TRBD1	TRBV2	TGTGCCAGCAGTGGCGAGACAGGGTCCTCGCCCCCCCAGCATTTT	CASSGETGSSPPQHF
TRBJ1-3	.	.	TRBV30	TGTGCCTGGGGCTCCTCTGGAAACACCATATATTTT	CAWGSSGNTIYF
TRBJ1-3	once	TRBD1	TRBV27	TGTGCCAGCAGCCAGTTAGGACAGGTGGGAAACACCATATATTTT	CASSQLGQVGNTIYF
TRBJ1-5	.	.	TRBV5-1	TGCGCCAGCAGCTTCGGGGTGGGGAGCAATCAGCCCCAGCATTTT	CASSFGVGSNQPQHF
TRBJ2-1	.	.	TRBV15	TGTGCCACCAGCAGGGGGAAGACAGCGCAGTTCTTC	CATSRGKTAQFF
TRBJ1-1	.	.	TRBV7-9	TGTGCCAGCAGCCCGTTAACCGGGACCTCGGCCGGGACTGAAGCTTTCTTT	CASSPLTGTSAGTEAFF
TRBJ1-4	.	TRBD1	TRBV27	TGTGCCAGCAGCCCCGGGACAGGGGATGCAACTAATGAAAAACTGTTTTTT	CASSPGTGDATNEKLFF
TRBJ2-7	.	.	TRBV18	TGTGCCAGCTCACCACAAGCGCAGATGGGGGTCGAGCAGTACTTC	CASSPQAQMGVEQYF
TRBJ1-3	few	.	TRBV19	TGTGCCAGTAGTATCACCCATGCGAACTCTGGAAACACCATATATTTT	CASSITHANSGNTIYF
TRBJ2-7	.	TRBD1	TRBV2	TGTGCCAGCAGTCCGTTAAGACAGGGGGTGGCTAGAGGATCCTACGAGCAGTACTTC	CASSPLRQGVARGSYEQYF
TRBJ1-2	.	TRBD1	TRBV10-1	TGCGCCAGCAGTGATCTAGACAGGGGGTGCTATGGCTACACCTTC	CASSDLDRGCYGYTF
TRBJ2-6	.	TRBD1	TRBV19	TGTGCCAGTAGTAGGACAGGGTTGGAAGGGGCCAACGTCCTGACTTTC	CASSRTGLEGANVLTF
TRBJ1-6	few	.	TRBV10-3	TGTGCCATCAGTGAGTACCCTGGCATGGGGTCACCCCTCCACTTT	CAISEYPGMGSPLHF
TRBJ1-6	few	.	TRBV30	TGTGCCTGGAGTGTAGTGACAGATTCACCCCTCCACTTT	CAWSVVTDSPLHF
TRBJ1-5	.	.	TRBV6-1	TGTGCCAGCAGTGAGGGGGTCAGGGGAAGCAATCAGCCCCAGCATTTT	CASSEGVRGSNQPQHF
TRBJ1-2	.	TRBD1	TRBV19	TGTGCCAGTAGTATCCGACAGGGGACGGACTATGGCTACACCTTC	CASSIRQGTDYGYTF
TRBJ2-5	once	.	TRBV7-2	TGTGCCAGCTCGGTCGGGGGAGAGACCCAGTACTTC	CASSVGGETQYF
TRBJ1-3	.	.	TRBV18	TGTGCCAGCTCACGCAACTTATTATTGGCTTCGACTGGAAACACCATATATTTT	CASSRNLLLASTGNTIYF
TRBJ1-2	.	TRBD1	TRBV6-5	TGTGCCAGCAGGAGGCCCGGGACAGGGGTAGATGGCTACACCTTC	CASRRPGTGVDGYTF
TRBJ1-1	once	.	TRBV11-2	TGTGCCAGCAGCCCGGGGACTAGGAATGAAGCTTTCTTT	CASSPGTRNEAFF
TRBJ1-6	.	.	TRBV7-2	TGTGCCAGCAGCCCACAGCTAAGCTCACCCACCTATAATTCACCCCTCCACTTT	CASSPQLSSPTYNSPLHF
TRBJ1-3	.	.	TRBV11-1	TGTGCCAGCAGCTTACCTACAGCCTCTGGAAACACCATATATTTT	CASSLPTASGNTIYF
TRBJ1-5	.	.	TRBV3-1/TRBV3-2	TGTGCCAGCAGCCAAGACGCCATGCAGCCCCAGCATTTT	CASSQDAMQPQHF
TRBJ1-2	.	.	TRBV30	TGTGCCTGGAGTGTAAAGGGGATAAAGGATGGCTACACCTTC	CAWSVKGIKDGYTF
TRBJ1-1	few	.	TRBV30	TGTGCCTGGAGCGTAACGTCGACAGCGAACACTGAAGCTTTCTTT	CAWSVTSTANTEAFF
TRBJ1-3	.	.	TRBV7-2	TGTGCCAGCAGCTTAATCGCCGGCCGAAACACCATATATTTT	CASSLIAGRNTIYF